The sequence of this TCR beta chain was determined in a study of T cell responses to AZD1222 COVID-19 vaccine. Overall study findings and caveats: Repertoire sampling happened only post peak T cell response.

Per the germline V gene, CDR1 is LNHDA and CDR2 is SQIVND (reference sequence). Between the trimmed V and J ends, which lost 3 bases and 1 base, there was a span of 24 bases. The CDR3 consists of 19 residues. About this clone: Antigen: not known.

Some clones are missing from TCRdb's copy, which holds only in-frame ones; the method was immunoSEQ multiplex PCR. The repertoire holds roughly 84,000 clones, with 70% to 90% as singletons. The V gene is TRBV19, the J gene TRBJ1-2, with D unresolved. The sample in question was peripheral blood, obtained on day 0 of AZD1222 vaccination. The clonotype comes from an adult in good health. The CDR3 sequence is CASSISVRKASPFNYGYTF. In DNA form, the CDR3 reads TGTGCCAGTAGTATCTCTGTTCGGAAGGCCAGCCCTTTTAACTATGGCTACACCTTC.